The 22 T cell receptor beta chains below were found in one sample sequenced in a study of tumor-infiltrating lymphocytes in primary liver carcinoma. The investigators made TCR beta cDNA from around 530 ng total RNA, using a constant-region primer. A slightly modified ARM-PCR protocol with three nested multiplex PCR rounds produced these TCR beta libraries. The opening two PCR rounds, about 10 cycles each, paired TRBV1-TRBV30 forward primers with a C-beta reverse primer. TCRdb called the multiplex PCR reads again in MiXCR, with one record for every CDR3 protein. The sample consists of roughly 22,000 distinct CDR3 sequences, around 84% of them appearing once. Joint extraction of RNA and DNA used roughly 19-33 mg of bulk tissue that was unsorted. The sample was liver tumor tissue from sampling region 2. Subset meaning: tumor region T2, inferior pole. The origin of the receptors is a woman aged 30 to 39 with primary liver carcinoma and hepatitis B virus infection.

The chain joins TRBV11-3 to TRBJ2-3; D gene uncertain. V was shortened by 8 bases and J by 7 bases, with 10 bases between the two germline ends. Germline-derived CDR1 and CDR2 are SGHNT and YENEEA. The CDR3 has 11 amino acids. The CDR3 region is CASRYSYTQYF. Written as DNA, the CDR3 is TGTGCCAGCCGCTATTCATATACGCAGTATTTT.

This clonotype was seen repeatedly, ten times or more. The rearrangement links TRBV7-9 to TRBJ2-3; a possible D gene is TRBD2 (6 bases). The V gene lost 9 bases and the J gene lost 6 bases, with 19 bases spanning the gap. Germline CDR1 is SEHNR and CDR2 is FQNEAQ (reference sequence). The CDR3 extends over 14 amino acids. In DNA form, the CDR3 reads TGTGCCAGGAGCATTAGCAGGGAGGAGGATACGCAGTATTTT. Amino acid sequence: CARSISREEDTQYF.

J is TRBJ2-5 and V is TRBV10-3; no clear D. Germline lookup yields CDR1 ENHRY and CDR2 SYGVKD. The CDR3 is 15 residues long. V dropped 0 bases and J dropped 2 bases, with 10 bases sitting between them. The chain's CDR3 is CAISESVARQETQYF. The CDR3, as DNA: TGTGCCATCAGTGAGTCAGTTGCCAGACAAGAGACCCAGTACTTC.

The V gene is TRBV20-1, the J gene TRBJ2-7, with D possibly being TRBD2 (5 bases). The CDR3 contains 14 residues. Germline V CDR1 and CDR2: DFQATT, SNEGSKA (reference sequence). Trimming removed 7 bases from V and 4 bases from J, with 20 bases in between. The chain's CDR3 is CSVPRTSGRYEQYF. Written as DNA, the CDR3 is TGCAGTGTACCCCGGACCAGCGGAAGATACGAGCAGTACTTC.

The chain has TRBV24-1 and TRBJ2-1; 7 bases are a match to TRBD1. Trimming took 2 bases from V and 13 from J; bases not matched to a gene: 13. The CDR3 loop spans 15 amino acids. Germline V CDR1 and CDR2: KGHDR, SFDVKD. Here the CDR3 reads CATSDSGTDCWEQFF. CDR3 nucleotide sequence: TGTGCCACCAGTGATTCCGGGACAGACTGCTGGGAACAGTTCTTC.

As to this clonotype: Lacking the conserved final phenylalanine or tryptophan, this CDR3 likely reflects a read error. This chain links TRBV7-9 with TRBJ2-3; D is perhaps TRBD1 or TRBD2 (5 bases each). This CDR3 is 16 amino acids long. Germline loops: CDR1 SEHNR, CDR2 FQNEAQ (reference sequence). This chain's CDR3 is CASSSARGVSTDMQYL. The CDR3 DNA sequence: TGTGCCAGCAGCTCGGCGCGAGGGGTTAGCACAGATATGCAGTATTTA.

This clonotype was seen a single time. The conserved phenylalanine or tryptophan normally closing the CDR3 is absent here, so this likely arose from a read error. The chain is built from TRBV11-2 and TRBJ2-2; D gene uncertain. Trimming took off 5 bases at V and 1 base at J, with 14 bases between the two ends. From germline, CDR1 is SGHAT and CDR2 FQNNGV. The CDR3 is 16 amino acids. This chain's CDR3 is CASSLDLQLNTGELFS. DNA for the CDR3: TGTGCCAGCAGCCTCGATCTCCAATTGAACACCGGGGAGCTGTTTTCT.

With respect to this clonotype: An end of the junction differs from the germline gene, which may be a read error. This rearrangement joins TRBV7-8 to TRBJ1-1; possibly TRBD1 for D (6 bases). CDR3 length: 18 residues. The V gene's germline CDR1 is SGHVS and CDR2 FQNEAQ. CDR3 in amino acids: CDSTKYSVTGVINTEAFF. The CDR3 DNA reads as TGTGACAGCACTAAGTATTCCGTGACAGGAGTCATAAACACTGAAGCTTTCTTT.

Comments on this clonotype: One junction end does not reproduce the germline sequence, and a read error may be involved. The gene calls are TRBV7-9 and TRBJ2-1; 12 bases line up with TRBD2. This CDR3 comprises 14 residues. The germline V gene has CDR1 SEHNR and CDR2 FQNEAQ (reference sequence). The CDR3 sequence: CAGSLDLAGGMHFF. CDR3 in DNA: TGTGCCGGCAGCTTAGATCTAGCGGGAGGGATGCACTTCTTC.

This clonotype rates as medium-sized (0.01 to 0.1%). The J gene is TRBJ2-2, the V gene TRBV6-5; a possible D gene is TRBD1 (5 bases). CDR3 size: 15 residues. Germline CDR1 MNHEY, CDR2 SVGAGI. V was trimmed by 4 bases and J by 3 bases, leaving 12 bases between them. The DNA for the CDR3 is TGTGCCAGCAGTTCGAGTCAGGGATACACCGGGGAGCTGTTTTTT. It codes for CASSSSQGYTGELFF.

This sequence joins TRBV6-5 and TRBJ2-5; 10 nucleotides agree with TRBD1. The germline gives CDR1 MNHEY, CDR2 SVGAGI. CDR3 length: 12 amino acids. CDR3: CGSTDRGLTQYF. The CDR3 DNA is TGTGGCAGTACCGACAGGGGGCTGACCCAGTACTTC.

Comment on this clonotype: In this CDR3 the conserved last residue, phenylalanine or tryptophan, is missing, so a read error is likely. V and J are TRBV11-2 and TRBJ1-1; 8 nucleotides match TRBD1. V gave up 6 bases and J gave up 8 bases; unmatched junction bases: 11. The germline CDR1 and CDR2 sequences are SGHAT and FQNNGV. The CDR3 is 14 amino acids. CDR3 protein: CASRYTGGRAEAFI. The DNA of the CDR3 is TGTGCCAGCAGATATACAGGGGGGAGGGCAGAAGCTTTCATA.

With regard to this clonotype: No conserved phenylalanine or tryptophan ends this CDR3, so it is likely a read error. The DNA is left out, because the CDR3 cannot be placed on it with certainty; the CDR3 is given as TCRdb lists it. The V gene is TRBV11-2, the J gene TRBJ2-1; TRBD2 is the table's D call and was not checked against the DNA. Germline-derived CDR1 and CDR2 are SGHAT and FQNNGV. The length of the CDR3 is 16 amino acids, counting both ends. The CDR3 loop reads CASSTYLAGGYNERFS.

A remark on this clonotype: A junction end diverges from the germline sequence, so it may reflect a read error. The CDR3 reads CASSLEPSPIQSQHF. The CDR3 DNA sequence: TGTGCCAGCAGTTTAGAGCCCTCCCCGATTCAGTCCCAGCATTTT. The J gene is TRBJ1-5, the V gene TRBV11-2; D ambiguous. The germline V gene encodes CDR1 SGHAT and CDR2 FQNNGV. The CDR3 loop spans 15 amino acids.

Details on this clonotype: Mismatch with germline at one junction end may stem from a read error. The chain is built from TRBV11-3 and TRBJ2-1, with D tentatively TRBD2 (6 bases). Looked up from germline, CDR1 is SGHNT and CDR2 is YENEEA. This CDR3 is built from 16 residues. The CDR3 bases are TGTACCAGCAGCTTCATAGCGGATATATCCTACAATGAGCAATTCTTC. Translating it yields CTSSFIADISYNEQFF.

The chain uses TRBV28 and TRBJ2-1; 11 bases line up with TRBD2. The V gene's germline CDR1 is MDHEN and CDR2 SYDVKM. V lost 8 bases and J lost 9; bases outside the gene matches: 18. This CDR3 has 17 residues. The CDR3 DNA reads TGTGCCAGCCCCATACTAGCGGGAGTTTTCGGCTATAGTGAGCAGTTCTTC. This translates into CASPILAGVFGYSEQFF.

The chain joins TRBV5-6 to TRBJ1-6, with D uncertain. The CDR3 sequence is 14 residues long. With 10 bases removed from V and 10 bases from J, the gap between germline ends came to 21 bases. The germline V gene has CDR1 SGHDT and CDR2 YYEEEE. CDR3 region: CAGILVALRSPLHF. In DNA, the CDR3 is TGTGCCGGCATCTTGGTAGCACTGAGATCACCCCTCCACTTT.

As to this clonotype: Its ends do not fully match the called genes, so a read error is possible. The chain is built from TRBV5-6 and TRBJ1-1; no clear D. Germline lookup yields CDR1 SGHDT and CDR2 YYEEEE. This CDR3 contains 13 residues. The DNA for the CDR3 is TGTGCCAGCATCTTCGTCGGTGCCACTGAAGCTTCCTTC. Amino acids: CASIFVGATEASF.

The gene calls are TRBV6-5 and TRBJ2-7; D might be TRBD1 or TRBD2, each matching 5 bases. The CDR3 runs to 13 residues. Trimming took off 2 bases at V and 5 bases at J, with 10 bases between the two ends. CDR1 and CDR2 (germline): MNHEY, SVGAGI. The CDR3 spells CASSYDEGHEQYF. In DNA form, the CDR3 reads TGTGCCAGCAGTTACGATGAGGGGCACGAGCAGTACTTC.

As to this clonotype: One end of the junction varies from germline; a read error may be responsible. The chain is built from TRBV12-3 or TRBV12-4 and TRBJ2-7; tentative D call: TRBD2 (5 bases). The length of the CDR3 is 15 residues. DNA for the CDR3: TGTACCAGCAGTTTACTGGGGATCGGGATCTACGAGCAGTACTTC. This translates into CTSSLLGIGIYEQYF.

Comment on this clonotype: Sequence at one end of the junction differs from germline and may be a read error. This CDR3 is CATSESMNGFYNEQFF. In DNA form, the CDR3 reads TGTGCCACCAGTGAGTCGATGAACGGATTCTACAATGAGCAGTTCTTC. The rearrangement joins TRBV10-3 to TRBJ2-1; D uncertain. Germline CDR1 reads ENHRY; CDR2 reads SYGVKD. The CDR3 covers 16 residues.

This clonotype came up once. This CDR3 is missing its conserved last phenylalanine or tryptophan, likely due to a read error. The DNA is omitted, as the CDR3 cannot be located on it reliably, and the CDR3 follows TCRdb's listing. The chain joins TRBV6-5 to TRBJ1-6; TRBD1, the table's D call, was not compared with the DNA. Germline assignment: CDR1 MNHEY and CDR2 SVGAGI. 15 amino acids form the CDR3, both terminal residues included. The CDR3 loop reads CASRERSTPLSPLQL.